The clone carrying this T cell receptor (beta chain) was counted a single time. Its matching antigen is unknown. The method was immunoSEQ multiplex PCR; TCRdb's version includes in-frame clones alone and lacks a portion of them. The sample consists of fewer than 200,000 clones, 70% to 90% of them appearing once. This CDR3 spans 14 amino acids. The V end lost 2 bases, the J end lost 4 bases, and 11 bases lay between the germline ends. CDR1 and CDR2 from the germline V gene are MNHEY and SVGAGI. The data originate from a study of T cell responses to AZD1222 COVID-19 vaccine. Study background: Pooled together were second doses at about 4 or about 12 weeks. Overall study results and limits: Only a handful of AZD1222 recipients, roughly six in all, had baseline seropositivity. Donors, mostly white British, included more females; clonal diversity was possibly underestimated. The study reported that nearly half of spike-specific TCRs target unmutated variant regions.

The source material was peripheral blood, sampled on day 0 of AZD1222 vaccination. This clonotype was obtained from an adult in good health. The rearrangement uses TRBV6-5 and TRBJ1-1; possibly TRBD1 for D (5 bases). CDR3 protein: CASSYRGVSTEAFF. The CDR3 DNA is TGTGCCAGCAGTTACAGGGGAGTGAGCACTGAAGCTTTCTTT.